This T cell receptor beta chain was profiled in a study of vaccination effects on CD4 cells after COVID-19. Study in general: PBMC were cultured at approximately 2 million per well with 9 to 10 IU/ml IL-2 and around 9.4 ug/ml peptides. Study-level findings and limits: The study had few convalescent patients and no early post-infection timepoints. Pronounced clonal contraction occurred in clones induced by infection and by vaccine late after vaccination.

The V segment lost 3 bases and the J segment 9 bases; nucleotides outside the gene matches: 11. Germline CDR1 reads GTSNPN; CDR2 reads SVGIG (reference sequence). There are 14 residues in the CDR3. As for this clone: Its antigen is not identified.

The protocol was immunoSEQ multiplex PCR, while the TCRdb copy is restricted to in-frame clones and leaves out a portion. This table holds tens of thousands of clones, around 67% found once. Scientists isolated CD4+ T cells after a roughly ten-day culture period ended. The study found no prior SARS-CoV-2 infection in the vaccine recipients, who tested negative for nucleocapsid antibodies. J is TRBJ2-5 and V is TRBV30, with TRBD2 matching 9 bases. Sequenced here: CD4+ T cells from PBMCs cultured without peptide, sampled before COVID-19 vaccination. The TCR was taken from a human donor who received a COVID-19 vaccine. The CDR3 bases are TGTGCCTGGAGAGCGGGGGGCCCCTGGGGTTCCCAGTACTTC. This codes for CAWRAGGPWGSQYF.